The 24 T cell receptor beta chains presented below share a single source sample, sequenced in a study of sequential checkpoint blockade in melanoma. Treatment: randomized to nivolumab then ipilimumab (arm A) or the reverse (arm B). The data were produced by immunoSEQ multiplex PCR, yet TCRdb's version contains in-frame clones alone and is incomplete. The sample lists about 7,800 clones; less than 65% were seen once. Source: CD8+ T cells sorted from blood (inferred from file names), taken from a patient given nivolumab and ipilimumab in sequence. These receptors were taken from a human donor with melanoma.

This clone came up a few times. V gene TRBV7-2 combines with J gene TRBJ2-7, with D perhaps TRBD1 (6 bases). The CDR3 extends over 14 amino acids. The germline gives CDR1 SGHTA, CDR2 FQGNSA. V was cut by 1 base and J by 2 bases, with 9 bases left in between. The CDR3 spells CASSLGTVTYEQYF. The CDR3 nucleotides read TGTGCCAGCAGCTTAGGGACAGTGACCTACGAGCAGTACTTC.

This clone was counted only a few times. The J gene is TRBJ2-7, the V gene TRBV7-9; 12 bases match TRBD2. Germline-derived CDR1 and CDR2 are SEHNR and FQNEAQ (reference sequence). V trimming: 3 bases; J trimming: 4 bases; junction bases outside the gene matches: 4. The CDR3 covers 15 residues. The CDR3 loop is CASSFLAGGPYEQYF. The CDR3 DNA reads TGTGCCAGCAGCTTCCTAGCGGGAGGGCCTTACGAGCAGTACTTC.

This chain links TRBV10-1 with TRBJ2-2; perhaps TRBD1 as D (6 bases). The V end lost 9 bases, the J end lost 6 bases, and 11 bases lay between the germline ends. CDR3 length equals 12 residues. Germline CDR1 is WNHNN and CDR2 is SYGVQD (reference sequence). CDR3 protein: CARSRGSGELFF. CDR3 bases: TGCGCCAGGAGTAGGGGGTCCGGGGAGCTGTTTTTT.

In this sample, this clone turned up a few times. The chain is built from TRBV7-2 and TRBJ2-1, with TRBD2 identical over 7 bases. CDR3 length: 11 amino acids. The ends lost 6 bases at V and 13 bases at J; junction bases unmatched: 6. Germline V CDR1 and CDR2: SGHTA, FQGNSA. The chain's CDR3 is CASRSPSGQFF. CDR3 coding DNA: TGTGCCAGCAGATCACCTAGCGGACAGTTCTTC.

This clone was counted a single time. CDR3 loop: CASSLAREEQYF. CDR3 sequence (DNA): TGTGCCAGCAGCTTAGCGCGGGAAGAGCAGTACTTC. This chain links TRBV7-9 with TRBJ2-7; D is possibly TRBD2 (6 bases). Looked up from germline, CDR1 is SEHNR and CDR2 is FQNEAQ (reference sequence). With 0 bases removed from V and 7 bases from J, the gap between germline ends came to 7 bases. The CDR3 is 12 amino acids.

The chain joins TRBV7-9 to TRBJ2-5; 7 bases are shared with TRBD1. Matching the DNA end better, TRBJ2-7 makes the J call doubtful. The germline V gene encodes CDR1 SEHNR and CDR2 FQNEAQ (reference sequence). The CDR3 length is 14 residues. The CDR3 nucleotides read TGTGCCAGCAGCTTAGCGAGTACAGGGGCCGAGCAGTACTTC. This sequence encodes CASSLASTGAEQYF.

This clone was seen just once. This sequence joins TRBV11-2 and TRBJ2-7; D possibly corresponds to TRBD1 (6 bases). The CDR3 has 15 amino acids. CDR1 and CDR2 from the germline V gene are SGHAT and FQNNGV. Trimming took 0 bases from V and 7 from J, leaving 16 bases between them. For the CDR3, the DNA is TGTGCCAGCAGCTTAGAGTACAGGGCGCCTAAGGAGCAGTACTTC. It is translated as CASSLEYRAPKEQYF.

The rearrangement links TRBV7-9 to TRBJ1-2; 9 bases match TRBD1. Germline lookup yields CDR1 SEHNR and CDR2 FQNEAQ (reference sequence). The length of the CDR3 is 15 residues. V dropped 0 bases and J dropped 6; count of bases not matched to a gene: 5. The CDR3 region is CASSLAGQGTNGYTF. The CDR3 nucleotides are TGTGCCAGCAGCTTAGCCGGACAGGGGACAAATGGCTACACCTTC.

The chain recombines TRBV7-9 with TRBJ1-3; 7 nucleotides match TRBD1. The germline CDR1 and CDR2 sequences are SEHNR and FQNEAQ (reference sequence). The junction had 3 bases not matched to a gene; V was cut back by 4 bases and J by 0 bases. The CDR3 loop spans 15 amino acids. The CDR3 DNA reads as TGTGCCAGCAGCTATTACAGGGGCTCTGGAAACACCATATATTTT. Translation: CASSYYRGSGNTIYF.

This clone was detected only once. The genes are TRBV28 and TRBJ2-7; 7 bases agree with TRBD2. CDR3 size: 14 residues. The trim removed 4 bases at V and 3 bases at J, leaving 6 bases unmatched. Germline loops: CDR1 MDHEN, CDR2 SYDVKM. The CDR3 sequence: CASSYHGGNYEQYF. CDR3 DNA sequence: TGTGCCAGCAGTTACCACGGGGGGAACTACGAGCAGTACTTC.

The chain combines TRBV28 with TRBJ2-7; TRBD2 might be the D (6 bases). The CDR3 extends over 13 amino acids. Germline V CDR1 and CDR2: MDHEN, SYDVKM. The germline V and J ends were trimmed by 6 bases and 1 base, with 10 bases remaining between them. CDR3 protein: CASRVGGSYEQYF. The CDR3 DNA sequence: TGTGCCAGCAGGGTCGGGGGTTCCTACGAGCAGTACTTC.

The chain uses TRBV7-3 and TRBJ1-2, with a weak D call TRBD1 (5 bases). CDR1 is SGHTA, CDR2 FQGTGA, per germline. Deletions cut 5 bases from V and 4 bases from J, with 17 bases between. The CDR3 contains 15 residues. CDR3 nucleotide sequence: TGTGCCAGCAGCCCTCTGGGGGGAACTTCCTATGGCTACACCTTC. Translating gives CASSPLGGTSYGYTF.

In its sample, this clone is large. The chain links TRBV4-1 to TRBJ2-7; 7 bases fit TRBD2. V shed 3 bases and J 7 bases; nucleotides not matched to a gene: 15. There are 16 residues in the CDR3. Germline V gives CDR1 MGHRA, CDR2 YSYEKL. CDR3 in amino acids: CASSQTTSDPPTEQYF. The CDR3 DNA reads as TGCGCCAGCAGCCAGACCACTAGCGACCCTCCTACAGAGCAGTACTTC.

The J gene is TRBJ1-3, the V gene TRBV27, with D maybe TRBD1 (5 bases). Germline loops: CDR1 MNHEY, CDR2 SMNVEV (reference sequence). Trimming removed 6 bases at V and 4 bases at J, with 13 bases between. There are 14 residues in the CDR3. CDR3 DNA: TGTGCCAGCAGGGGGCGATTTTCCGGAAACACCATATATTTT. It yields the protein CASRGRFSGNTIYF.

The gene calls are TRBV28 and TRBJ1-4; TRBD1 agrees at 7 bases. J was trimmed by 6 bases and V by 6 bases; bases with no gene match: 10. The CDR3 extends over 15 amino acids. The germline V gene has CDR1 MDHEN and CDR2 SYDVKM. The DNA for the CDR3 is TGTGCCAGCAGGACAGGGTTTCGCACCTATGAAAAACTGTTTTTT. Translation: CASRTGFRTYEKLFF.

The chain joins TRBV7-9 to TRBJ1-1; 9 bases line up with TRBD1. The CDR3 has 15 residues. The V and J ends lost 5 bases and 1 base, in that order; junction bases with no gene match: 5. CDR1 SEHNR and CDR2 FQNEAQ come from the germline V gene (reference sequence). CDR3 nucleotide sequence: TGTGCCAGCAGCCAACGGACAGGGGCGAACACTGAAGCTTTCTTT. It codes for CASSQRTGANTEAFF.

The J gene is TRBJ1-6, the V gene TRBV4-1; D is undetermined. This CDR3 has 16 residues. From germline, CDR1 is MGHRA and CDR2 YSYEKL. Trimming cost V 2 bases and J 11 bases, with 19 bases left between them. CDR3 bases: TGCGCCAGCAGCCAAACCAGCCGGGATCCACCGACACCCCTCCACTTT. Its protein product is CASSQTSRDPPTPLHF.

The chain employs TRBV5-4 and TRBJ1-2, with D possibly matching TRBD1 (5 bases). CDR1 and CDR2 from the germline V gene are SGHNT and YYREEE (reference sequence). V gave up 4 bases and J gave up 4 bases, with 17 bases separating them. The CDR3 is made up of 15 amino acids. CDR3 DNA sequence: TGTGCCAGCAGCGCCCAAGGACACCCACGCTATGGCTACACCTTC. Translating gives CASSAQGHPRYGYTF.

About this clone itself: Distinct nucleotide sequences in the sample also encode this CDR3. The chain uses TRBV19 and TRBJ2-7, with 12 bases aligning to TRBD2. Looked up from germline, CDR1 is LNHDA and CDR2 is SQIVND (reference sequence). CDR3 length: 15 amino acids. With V trimmed by 4 bases and J by 5 bases, 6 bases remained unmatched. The chain's CDR3 is CASSTTSGSLNEQYF. CDR3 coding DNA: TGTGCCAGTAGTACGACTAGCGGGAGCCTCAACGAGCAGTACTTC.

V is TRBV9 and J is TRBJ1-2; unclear D gene. The CDR3 is 16 residues long. Germline V gene sequence: CDR1 SGDLS, CDR2 YYNGEE. The V end lost 0 bases, the J end lost 4 bases, and 16 bases lay between the germline ends. CDR3 in DNA: TGTGCCAGCAGCGTAGGATATTCCCTGACAAGCTATGGCTACACCTTC. Encoded protein: CASSVGYSLTSYGYTF.

This chain links TRBV4-2 with TRBJ2-7; TRBD1 agrees at 7 bases. Germline V gene lookup returns CDR1 LGHNA and CDR2 YNFKEQ. This CDR3 is 14 amino acids long. The V and J ends lost 0 bases and 3 bases, in that order; junction bases with no gene match: 2. This chain's CDR3 is CASSQERTGYEQYF. CDR3 coding DNA: TGTGCCAGCAGCCAAGAACGGACAGGCTACGAGCAGTACTTC.

This sequence joins TRBV27 and TRBJ2-7, with 9 bases identical to TRBD1. The germline CDR1 and CDR2 sequences are MNHEY and SMNVEV (reference sequence). This CDR3 is 13 amino acids long. After removal of 8 bases from V and 5 bases from J, the junction contained 7 bases not matched to a gene. The CDR3, as DNA: TGTGCCAGCCGGACAGGGGCGAACGACGAGCAGTACTTC. Its translation is CASRTGANDEQYF.

This clone has more than one count but fewer than ten. The chain couples TRBV19 to TRBJ2-7; a possible D gene is TRBD2 (5 bases). Trimming took 1 base from V and 4 from J, leaving 5 bases between them. Germline V gene sequence: CDR1 LNHDA, CDR2 SQIVND (reference sequence). CDR3 length: 12 residues. The CDR3 bases are TGTGCCAGTAGTATAGGAGGGTACGAGCAGTACTTC. The encoded protein is CASSIGGYEQYF.

J is TRBJ1-1 and V is TRBV29-1; tentative D call: TRBD1 (6 bases). This CDR3 is 14 amino acids long. Germline lookup yields CDR1 SQVTM and CDR2 ANQGSEA. V was pared by 1 base and J by 5 bases, with 14 bases between. CDR3 bases: TGCAGCGTTGAAGGATCGGGGGGCGTGACTGAAGCTTTCTTT. Translated: CSVEGSGGVTEAFF.